The 14 T cell receptor beta chains reported below all come from one sample, sequenced in a study of blood T cell repertoires in COVID-19. The data were produced by immunoSEQ multiplex PCR, yet TCRdb's version contains in-frame clones alone and is incomplete. The data hold approximately 40,000 clones, with 80% to 90% observed a single time. Sequenced sample: peripheral blood. The receptors were gathered from an older woman with acute or convalescent COVID-19.

The rearrangement links TRBV13 to TRBJ2-2; D is unresolved. The germline gives CDR1 PRHDT, CDR2 FYEKMQ (reference sequence). The CDR3 length is 14 residues. V lost 5 bases and J 3 bases, leaving 10 bases between the germline ends. CDR3 in DNA: TGTGCCAGCAGCGCCAGGTTGGACACCGGGGAGCTGTTTTTT. This sequence encodes CASSARLDTGELFF.

The chain combines TRBV25-1 with TRBJ2-1, with D possibly being TRBD2 (6 bases). CDR1 and CDR2 from the germline V gene are MGHDK and SYGVNS. CDR3 length equals 13 residues. V was shortened by 10 bases and J by 2 bases, with 12 bases between the two germline ends. DNA for the CDR3: TGTGCCACGATGGGGGAGGCCTACAATGAGCAGTTCTTC. It specifies CATMGEAYNEQFF. Filled out from reference TRBV25-1 and TRBJ2-1, the complete variable domain reads EADIYQTPRYLVIGTGKKITLECSQTMGHDKMYWYQQDPGMELHLIHYSYGVNSTEKGDLSSESTVSRIRTEHFPLTLESARPSHTSQYLCATMGEAYNEQFFGPGTRLTVL.

In regard to this clone: One end of the junction fails to match germline, which may point to a read error. The genes are TRBV2 and TRBJ2-1, with 9 bases lining up with TRBD1. This CDR3 is built from 15 residues. CDR1 SNHLY and CDR2 FYNNEI come from the germline V gene. CDR3 nucleotides: TGTGCCAGCAGGGAAGACAGGGGGGGGGTGAATGAGCAGTTCTTC. Its protein is CASREDRGGVNEQFF.

The genes are TRBV3-1 (or the pseudogene TRBV3-2) and TRBJ2-3; TRBD2 matches at 8 bases. Trimming cost V 6 bases and J 3 bases; bases outside gene matches: 14. Looked up from germline, CDR1 is LGHDT and CDR2 is YNNKEL (reference sequence). The length of the CDR3 is 17 residues. CDR3 in amino acids: CASSHKRGLVGTDTQYF. The CDR3 nucleotides read TGTGCCAGCAGTCACAAGAGGGGACTAGTGGGGACAGATACGCAGTATTTT.

CDR3 sequence: CASKAGRGNEQFF. CDR3 bases: TGTGCCAGCAAGGCGGGCAGGGGAAATGAGCAGTTCTTC. The J gene is TRBJ2-1, the V gene TRBV6-5; TRBD1 might be the D (6 bases). The CDR3 runs to 13 residues. Trimming took off 7 bases at V and 7 bases at J, with 14 bases between the two ends. CDR1 MNHEY and CDR2 SVGAGI come from the germline V gene.

This clone came up once. This chain joins TRBV3-1 (or the pseudogene TRBV3-2) and TRBJ2-1; no reliable D call. The V end lost 5 bases, the J end lost 6 bases, and 11 bases lay between the germline ends. This CDR3 region has 13 residues. Germline V gene sequence: CDR1 LGHDT, CDR2 YNNKEL (reference sequence). The DNA of the CDR3 is TGTGCCAGCAGCTCGCGGATCGTCAATGAGCAGTTCTTC. Protein product: CASSSRIVNEQFF.

The gene calls are TRBV6-5 and TRBJ2-1, with D perhaps matching TRBD2 (6 bases). V was clipped by 6 bases and J by 7 bases, with 19 bases between them. The CDR3 runs 15 residues. Germline values: CDR1 MNHEY, CDR2 SVGAGI. The CDR3 bases are TGTGCCAGCAGGATGCGGGGAAACGGCTGGAATGAGCAGTTCTTC. It specifies CASRMRGNGWNEQFF.

The chain uses TRBV28 and TRBJ1-1, with 8 nucleotides matching TRBD1. The length of the CDR3 is 17 residues. The J segment lost 2 bases and the V segment lost 3 bases, leaving 11 bases of the junction unmatched. CDR1 MDHEN and CDR2 SYDVKM come from the germline V gene. The CDR3 protein is CASSFIWTGIGNTEAFF. Written as DNA, the CDR3 is TGTGCCAGCAGTTTTATTTGGACAGGGATCGGAAACACTGAAGCTTTCTTT.

The genes are TRBV5-5 and TRBJ1-4; the match to TRBD1 covers 11 bases. V lost 4 bases to trimming and J lost 7 bases; unmatched junction nucleotides: 6. CDR1 is SGHKS and CDR2 is YYEKEE in the germline V gene (reference sequence). CDR3 length equals 15 residues. DNA of the CDR3: TGTGCCAGCAGCCGCCTGGGACAGGGGGGTGAAAAACTGTTTTTT. It specifies CASSRLGQGGEKLFF.

The rearrangement links TRBV19 to TRBJ1-2; 11 positions match TRBD1. The CDR3 loop spans 16 amino acids. Germline V lookup: CDR1 LNHDA, CDR2 SQIVND (reference sequence). V lost 3 bases, J lost 3 bases, and 6 bases stayed unmatched. CDR3 loop: CASSIGTGGGDYGYTF. For the CDR3, the DNA is TGTGCCAGTAGTATCGGGACAGGGGGTGGGGACTATGGCTACACCTTC.

The rearrangement joins TRBV11-1 to TRBJ1-4; 7 nucleotides line up with TRBD1. With 4 bases clipped from V and 1 base from J, the junction kept 3 bases outside the gene matches. The CDR3 totals 15 residues. The germline CDR1 and CDR2 sequences are SGHAT and FQDESV (reference sequence). For the CDR3, the DNA is TGTGCCAGCAGCTGGAACAGGGGAACTAATGAAAAACTGTTTTTT. It codes for CASSWNRGTNEKLFF.

This clone was recorded only once. J is TRBJ2-5 and V is TRBV7-8; D is undetermined. Trimming stripped 5 bases from V and 4 bases from J, with 5 bases between. Germline CDR1 and CDR2: SGHVS and FQNEAQ. The CDR3 has 11 amino acids. The CDR3 spells CASSPGETQYF. CDR3 nucleotides: TGTGCCAGCAGCCCCGGAGAGACCCAGTACTTC.

The chain recombines TRBV28 with TRBJ2-3; TRBD2 might be the D (5 bases). Germline V gene data show CDR1 as MDHEN and CDR2 as SYDVKM. Deletions cut 7 bases from V and 6 bases from J, with 11 bases between. The CDR3 runs to 12 residues. The CDR3 is CASTPPGDTQYF. The CDR3 DNA sequence: TGTGCCAGCACCCCCCCGGGGGATACGCAGTATTTT.

This CDR3 reads CAISVEGREAFF. The CDR3 nucleotides are TGTGCCATCAGTGTGGAGGGGCGTGAAGCTTTCTTT. The chain uses TRBV10-3 and TRBJ1-1; TRBD1 is a possible D gene (5 bases). V was cut by 4 bases and J by 7 bases, with 10 bases left in between. The germline gives CDR1 ENHRY, CDR2 SYGVKD. This CDR3 has 12 amino acids.